These 23 T cell receptor beta chains were sequenced from one sample in a study of blood T cell repertoires in COVID-19. The method was immunoSEQ multiplex PCR; TCRdb's version includes in-frame clones alone and lacks a portion of them. The repertoire consists of 99,000 or so clones, with about 76% occurring once and the leading ten covering just under 20%. The sequenced material came from peripheral blood. These receptors originate from a woman in her 70s with acute or convalescent COVID-19.

V is TRBV18 and J is TRBJ2-3; 11 nucleotides line up with TRBD2. Germline assignment: CDR1 KGHSH and CDR2 LQKENI. The CDR3 runs to 16 residues. V dropped 6 bases and J dropped 6; count of bases not matched to a gene: 11. CDR3 nucleotide sequence: TGTGCCAGCTCTCGGACTAGCGGGTCCCTCGAGGATACGCAGTATTTT. Amino acid sequence: CASSRTSGSLEDTQYF.

This sequence joins TRBV5-6 and TRBJ2-5; 12 bases align to TRBD2. CDR3 size: 15 residues. Germline V CDR1 and CDR2: SGHDT, YYEEEE. Losses at the gene ends were 4 bases for V and 1 base for J; bases not matched to a gene: 2. Written as DNA, the CDR3 is TGTGCCAGCAGCACTAGCGGGGGGCCCCAAGAGACCCAGTACTTC. Translating it yields CASSTSGGPQETQYF.

This clone appeared a few times. Here the CDR3 DNA reads TGCGCCAGCAAGGGCAGGGGGCGGGAGGAGCAGTACTTC. Translation: CASKGRGREEQYF. The V call is TRBV5-1, the J call TRBJ2-7, with a possible D match to TRBD1 (8 bases). Germline V gives CDR1 SGHRS, CDR2 YFSETQ. V lost 6 bases, J lost 7 bases, and 17 bases lay in between. This CDR3 spans 13 amino acids.

The chain has TRBV5-1 and TRBJ2-5; D is unresolved. Germline CDR1 reads SGHRS; CDR2 reads YFSETQ. The ends were cut back, 1 base at V and 4 bases at J, with 14 bases in the middle. There are 15 residues in the CDR3. CDR3 loop: CASSLFHLESETQYF. DNA for the CDR3: TGCGCCAGCAGCTTGTTTCACCTTGAGTCAGAGACCCAGTACTTC. Full variable domain (missing parts from reference TRBV5-1 and TRBJ2-5): KAGVTQTPRYLIKTRGQQVTLSCSPISGHRSVSWYQQTPGQGLQFLFEYFSETQRNKGNFPGRFSGRQFSNSRSEMNVSTLELGDSALYLCASSLFHLESETQYFGPGTRLLVL.

This chain links TRBV3-1 (or the pseudogene TRBV3-2) with TRBJ1-1; D may be TRBD1 (5 bases). V was shortened by 4 bases and J by 6 bases, with 9 bases between the two germline ends. The V gene's germline CDR1 is LGHDT and CDR2 YNNKEL (reference sequence). CDR3 length: 12 residues. The CDR3 region is CASSRGASEAFF. Written as DNA, the CDR3 is TGTGCCAGCAGCCGGGGCGCATCTGAAGCTTTCTTT.

The rearrangement joins TRBV18 to TRBJ2-7; 9 bases map to TRBD1. The CDR3 loop spans 15 amino acids. The V gene's germline CDR1 is KGHSH and CDR2 LQKENI. Trimming took 4 bases from V and 0 from J; bases not matched to a gene: 4. Here the CDR3 DNA reads TGTGCCAGCTCACGACCGACAGGGGGCTCCTACGAGCAGTACTTC. It encodes CASSRPTGGSYEQYF.

The V call is TRBV18, the J call TRBJ1-1, with a possible D match to TRBD1 (5 bases). Trimming pared 3 bases from V and 8 bases from J, leaving 13 bases between. Germline loops: CDR1 KGHSH, CDR2 LQKENI. The CDR3 is 13 residues long. The CDR3 DNA sequence: TGTGCCAGCTCACCGGGGGGAAACTCCGAAGCTTTCTTT. Amino acid sequence: CASSPGGNSEAFF.

The rearrangement joins TRBV11-2 to TRBJ2-7, with a weak D call TRBD2 (6 bases). The germline V and J ends were trimmed by 5 bases and 2 bases, with 13 bases remaining between them. Per germline, CDR1 SGHAT and CDR2 FQNNGV. The CDR3 extends over 14 amino acids. CDR3 in DNA: TGTGCCAGCAGCCCCGGGGACTTTACCTACGAGCAGTACTTC. It translates to CASSPGDFTYEQYF.

This clone was detected only once. The V call is TRBV4-1, the J call TRBJ2-3, with no clear D. This CDR3 comprises 17 residues. Per germline, CDR1 MGHRA and CDR2 YSYEKL. V shed 1 base and J shed 0 bases, with 14 bases lying between them. This CDR3 reads CASSQGAEMSSTDTQYF. Written as DNA, the CDR3 is TGCGCCAGCAGCCAAGGGGCCGAAATGTCTAGCACAGATACGCAGTATTTT.

A word on this clone: Different DNA sequences within this sample yield the same CDR3. The CDR3 loop reads CASSFEVNSPLHF. The CDR3 DNA reads as TGTGCCAGCAGTTTTGAGGTGAATTCACCCCTCCACTTT. The chain links TRBV12-3 or TRBV12-4 to TRBJ1-6; D is ambiguous. This CDR3 has 13 amino acids. With 3 bases removed from V and 7 bases from J, the gap between germline ends came to 7 bases.

V is TRBV18 and J is TRBJ1-3, with 9 bases fitting TRBD1. V gave up 3 bases and J gave up 0 bases; unmatched junction bases: 9. The V gene's germline CDR1 is KGHSH and CDR2 LQKENI. The CDR3 loop spans 18 amino acids. The CDR3 nucleotides are TGTGCCAGCTCACCTCCCACAGGGGGCCTTAGCTCTGGAAACACCATATATTTT. This gives the protein CASSPPTGGLSSGNTIYF.

CDR3: CASSGTGTNYGYTF. In DNA form, the CDR3 reads TGTGCCAGCAGTGGGACAGGGACGAACTATGGCTACACCTTC. The chain couples TRBV25-1 to TRBJ1-2; 8 bases line up with TRBD1. The CDR3 consists of 14 residues. V lost 4 bases, J lost 2 bases, and 3 bases stayed unmatched. The germline V gene encodes CDR1 MGHDK and CDR2 SYGVNS.

The V call is TRBV6-1, the J call TRBJ2-7; 8 nucleotides align to TRBD1. The CDR3 spans 14 residues. Germline trimming cut 3 bases from V and 4 bases from J; bases unmatched to any gene: 5. Germline V lookup: CDR1 MNHNS, CDR2 SASEGT. CDR3 in amino acids: CASSEGDRRYEQYF. The DNA for the CDR3 is TGTGCCAGCAGTGAGGGGGACAGGAGGTACGAGCAGTACTTC.

The chain employs TRBV12-3 or TRBV12-4 and TRBJ2-7; the D gene is possibly TRBD1 (5 bases). With 3 bases removed from V and 10 bases from J, the gap between germline ends came to 16 bases. The CDR3 is 13 amino acids. The CDR3 bases are TGTGCCAGCAGTTTGGGGCAGTCGTCGAAACAGTACTTC. This gives the protein CASSLGQSSKQYF.

The chain uses TRBV14 and TRBJ2-3; a possible D gene is TRBD1 (5 bases). Trimming left V 4 bases short and J 2 bases short, with 10 bases between. The CDR3 contains 14 residues. Germline lookup yields CDR1 SGHDN and CDR2 FVKESK. CDR3: CASSLDKPTDTQYF. CDR3 in DNA: TGTGCCAGCAGCCTGGACAAACCCACAGATACGCAGTATTTT.

The V gene is TRBV19, the J gene TRBJ1-2; 8 nucleotides agree with TRBD1. V shed 5 bases, J shed 7 bases, and the junction held 6 bases outside the gene matches. This CDR3 spans 13 amino acids. Germline CDR1 is LNHDA and CDR2 is SQIVND (reference sequence). The CDR3 loop reads CASSLGTGLGYTF. In nucleotides, the CDR3 is TGTGCCAGTAGTCTCGGGACAGGCCTTGGCTACACCTTC.

This clone occurred many times. The V and J genes are TRBV7-6 and TRBJ2-5; no firm D call. V shed 3 bases and J shed 5 bases, with 7 bases lying between them. The CDR3 is 12 residues long. CDR1 and CDR2 from the germline V gene are SGHVS and FNYEAQ. DNA of the CDR3: TGTGCCAGCAGCTTTCCCTACGAGACCCAGTACTTC. It is translated as CASSFPYETQYF.

This sequence joins TRBV12-5 and TRBJ2-7; 7 bases are a match to TRBD2. Per germline, CDR1 LGHNT and CDR2 FRNRAP. This CDR3 region has 16 residues. V was pared by 3 bases and J by 2 bases, with 10 bases of the junction left unmatched. The CDR3 region has the DNA TGTGCTAGTGGTTTAAAGCCGGGGGGTGGGCCCTACGAGCAGTACTTC. Its translation: CASGLKPGGGPYEQYF.

This clone was picked up a small number of times. The V gene is TRBV19, the J gene TRBJ1-1; 9 bases map to TRBD1. Per the germline V gene, CDR1 is LNHDA and CDR2 is SQIVND (reference sequence). The CDR3 runs 16 residues. With V trimmed by 1 base and J by 3 bases, 6 bases remained unmatched. The CDR3 nucleotides read TGTGCCAGTAGTATAGGGGGGGACAGGGCCGACACTGAAGCTTTCTTT. Translated: CASSIGGDRADTEAFF.

The gene calls are TRBV18 and TRBJ1-1; no definite D call. CDR1 is KGHSH and CDR2 is LQKENI in the germline V gene. Trimming stripped 2 bases from V and 2 bases from J, with 15 bases between. CDR3 length: 16 amino acids. DNA for the CDR3: TGTGCCAGCTCACCAAAGACGACGGGGAGAAACACTGAAGCTTTCTTT. Translated, it gives CASSPKTTGRNTEAFF. Based on the CDR3 plus reference TRBV18 and TRBJ1-1, the full variable domain is NAGVMQNPRHLVRRRGQEARLRCSPMKGHSHVYWYRQLPEEGLKFMVYLQKENIIDESGMPKERFSAEFPKEGPSILRIQQVVRGDSAAYFCASSPKTTGRNTEAFFGQGTRLTVV.

The V and J genes are TRBV6-2 or TRBV6-3 and TRBJ1-1, with D perhaps matching TRBD1 (5 bases). The germline V and J ends were trimmed by 4 bases and 3 bases, with 9 bases remaining between them. Germline-derived CDR1 and CDR2 are MNHEY and SVGEGT. The CDR3 is 13 amino acids. This CDR3 is CASSFTRDTEAFF. CDR3 DNA sequence: TGTGCCAGCAGTTTCACCAGGGACACTGAAGCTTTCTTT.

The chain recombines TRBV5-1 with TRBJ1-1, with D perhaps TRBD1 (5 bases). Germline V gene data show CDR1 as SGHRS and CDR2 as YFSETQ. Trimming cost V 3 bases and J 2 bases, with 11 bases left between them. The CDR3 has 14 residues. The CDR3 coding sequence is TGCGCCAGCAGCTCCGGACACCCTAACACTGAAGCTTTCTTT. Protein sequence: CASSSGHPNTEAFF.

This clone has more than one count but fewer than ten. J is TRBJ2-3 and V is TRBV4-2, with 7 bases matching TRBD2. With V trimmed by 6 bases and J by 5 bases, 11 bases remained unmatched. The CDR3 length is 15 residues. Germline CDR1 is LGHNA and CDR2 is YNFKEQ. DNA for the CDR3: TGTGCCAGCAGTCAATCGACTAGCTTCGAAGATACGCAGTATTTT. This translates into CASSQSTSFEDTQYF.